These 13 T cell receptor beta chains originate from one sample sequenced in a study of long-term antiretroviral therapy in people with HIV. The run of the v3.0 immunoSEQ assay was at survey level. Measured with immunoSEQ multiplex PCR; TCRdb has only the in-frame clones, and not every one. This sample yields tens of thousands of clones, of which around 80% are seen a single time; 12% to 15% belongs to the top ten. The material sequenced was unsorted PBMCs, taken 2.9 years after starting antiretroviral therapy. These receptors were obtained from a woman aged 30 to 39 with HIV.

J is TRBJ1-1 and V is TRBV2, with D possibly TRBD1 on 5 matching bases. The V end lost 5 bases, the J end lost 1 base, and 11 bases lay between the germline ends. The V gene's germline CDR1 is SNHLY and CDR2 FYNNEI. CDR3 length: 14 amino acids. The CDR3 nucleotides read TGTGCCAGCAGTCCCAGGGTGCAGAACACTGAAGCTTTCTTT. It translates to CASSPRVQNTEAFF.

This clone was found once. The J gene is TRBJ1-1, the V gene TRBV25-1; a weak D match, TRBD1 (6 bases). This CDR3 is built from 16 residues. Germline V gene data show CDR1 as MGHDK and CDR2 as SYGVNS. Deletions cut 6 bases from V and 5 bases from J, with 22 bases between. Written as DNA, the CDR3 is TGTGCCAGCAGCAGGCTCACCACTACAGGGAATACTGAAGCTTTCTTT. As protein: CASSRLTTTGNTEAFF.

The chain is built from TRBV7-8 and TRBJ2-1; 12 bases line up with TRBD1. Germline-derived CDR1 and CDR2 are SGHVS and FQNEAQ. After removal of 5 bases from V and 8 bases from J, the junction contained 13 bases not matched to a gene. The CDR3 has 17 amino acids. CDR3 amino acids: CASSQPRDRGQDDEQFF. Written as DNA, the CDR3 is TGTGCCAGCAGCCAGCCCAGGGACAGGGGGCAGGACGATGAGCAGTTCTTC.

This rearrangement joins TRBV11-3 to TRBJ2-4, with D maybe TRBD1 (6 bases). The germline V and J ends were trimmed by 2 bases and 5 bases, with 22 bases remaining between them. The CDR3 runs to 18 residues. Germline V CDR1 and CDR2: SGHNT, YENEEA. For the CDR3, the DNA is TGTGCCAGCAGCTTAAAGAGGGCCGCAGGGGTTGGCGAAAACATTCAGTACTTC. It yields the protein CASSLKRAAGVGENIQYF. Using reference TRBV11-3 and TRBJ2-4 for the parts outside the CDR3, the full variable domain is EAGVVQSPRYKIIEKKQPVAFWCNPISGHNTLYWYLQNLGQGPELLIRYENEEAVDDSQLPKDRFSAERLKGVDSTLKIQPAELGDSAVYLCASSLKRAAGVGENIQYFGAGTRLSVL.

This clone came up a few times. CDR3 amino acids: CASRSGFLGDTEAFF. CDR3 sequence (DNA): TGTGCCAGCCGGAGTGGCTTCCTGGGGGACACTGAAGCTTTCTTT. The chain combines TRBV2 with TRBJ1-1; the D gene is possibly TRBD1 (5 bases). Trimming cost V 8 bases and J 3 bases, with 19 bases left between them. This CDR3 contains 15 residues. CDR1 is SNHLY, CDR2 FYNNEI, per germline.

This chain joins TRBV5-1 and TRBJ1-2; 9 bases align to TRBD1. Germline V gives CDR1 SGHRS, CDR2 YFSETQ. Trimming took 2 bases from V and 8 from J; bases not matched to a gene: 16. The CDR3 totals 17 residues. The CDR3 sequence: CASSFRGWGQGMVGYTF. The CDR3 DNA reads TGCGCCAGCAGCTTTAGGGGTTGGGGACAGGGAATGGTCGGCTACACCTTC.

This clone was counted a few times. V gene TRBV9 combines with J gene TRBJ2-5; D remains unclear. The CDR3 is 14 amino acids. The V end lost 0 bases, the J end lost 2 bases, and 8 bases lay between the germline ends. Germline lookup yields CDR1 SGDLS and CDR2 YYNGEE. The CDR3 DNA reads as TGTGCCAGCAGCGTAGGGGTGGTGCAAGAGACCCAGTACTTC. Amino acids: CASSVGVVQETQYF. Full variable domain (outside the CDR3, taken from reference TRBV9 and TRBJ2-5): DSGVTQTPKHLITATGQRVTLRCSPRSGDLSVYWYQQSLDQGLQFLIQYYNGEERAKGNILERFSAQQFPDLHSELNLSSLELGDSALYFCASSVGVVQETQYFGPGTRLLVL.

The DNA for the CDR3 is TGCGCCAGCAGTGAAGGACAGGCCAATAATGAAAAACTGTTTTTT. Protein product: CASSEGQANNEKLFF. The chain couples TRBV10-1 to TRBJ1-4; TRBD1 aligns across 7 bases. This CDR3 comprises 15 residues. The V gene's germline CDR1 is WNHNN and CDR2 SYGVQD (reference sequence). The ends lost 3 bases at V and 4 bases at J; junction bases unmatched: 5.

This chain joins TRBV28 and TRBJ1-1; TRBD1 matches 10 bases. The CDR3 extends over 16 amino acids. CDR1 is MDHEN and CDR2 is SYDVKM in the germline V gene. Trimming at V came to 7 bases and at J to 0 bases, leaving 8 bases not matched to a gene. CDR3 coding DNA: TGTGCCAGCACCGTCCCGGGACAGGGGATGAACACTGAAGCTTTCTTT. It yields the protein CASTVPGQGMNTEAFF.

This chain connects TRBV5-1 to TRBJ1-2; tentatively, D is TRBD1 (6 bases). Trimming cost V 0 bases and J 7 bases, with 13 bases left between them. Per germline, CDR1 SGHRS and CDR2 YFSETQ. The CDR3 consists of 14 residues. DNA for the CDR3: TGCGCCAGCAGCTTGGCCGAGGCAGGGGCTGGCTACACCTTC. Its protein product is CASSLAEAGAGYTF.

This clone was seen more than once but under ten times. The V call is TRBV7-2, the J call TRBJ1-6; no definite D call. Trimming took 3 bases from V and 4 from J, leaving 13 bases between them. Germline CDR1 and CDR2: SGHTA and FQGNSA. The CDR3 sequence is 16 residues long. CDR3 bases: TGTGCCAGCAGCTTGAGGCCCCTTGGATATAATTCACCCCTCCACTTT. Amino acids: CASSLRPLGYNSPLHF.

The gene calls are TRBV30 and TRBJ1-2, with 7 bases matching TRBD1. V trimming: 7 bases; J trimming: 5 bases; junction bases outside the gene matches: 19. There are 16 residues in the CDR3. The germline CDR1 and CDR2 sequences are GTSNPN and SVGIG (reference sequence). The CDR3 bases are TGTGCCTCCGGAAGGTATTGGACAGGAAATCCTTATGGCTACACCTTC. This codes for CASGRYWTGNPYGYTF.

The CDR3, as DNA: TGTGCCAGCTCGTCCCTTGAGGCGGGCTCCTACAATGAGCAGTTCTTC. Translation gives CASSSLEAGSYNEQFF. The V gene is TRBV18, the J gene TRBJ2-1; tentatively, D is TRBD2 (5 bases). Germline CDR1 KGHSH, CDR2 LQKENI. The CDR3 is made up of 16 amino acids. Trimming took off 6 bases at V and 0 bases at J, with 15 bases between the two ends.